Following are 3 T cell receptor beta chains from one sample sequenced in a study of cytomegalovirus exposure and HLA in healthy donors. With 60 Vbeta and 13 Jbeta primers, the PCR was carried out. Measured with immunoSEQ multiplex PCR; TCRdb has only the in-frame clones, and not every one. The data contain around 130,000 clones, 75% to 80% of them singletons. Material for sequencing was PBMCs. The receptors were sampled from a woman aged 60 to 75 in good health and CMV-seronegative.

J is TRBJ2-1 and V is TRBV5-1; D possibly corresponds to TRBD2 (6 bases). Germline CDR1 and CDR2: SGHRS and YFSETQ. V was shortened by 5 bases and J by 0 bases, with 21 bases between the two germline ends. The CDR3 has 18 amino acids. CDR3 sequence: CASRVGLPGRSSYNEQFF. CDR3 coding DNA: TGCGCCAGCAGGGTGGGACTGCCCGGGCGGAGCTCCTACAATGAGCAGTTCTTC.

The sample holds one count of this clone. This chain connects TRBV2 to TRBJ2-3; 10 bases are shared with TRBD2. Germline CDR1 reads SNHLY; CDR2 reads FYNNEI. This CDR3 has 15 amino acids. Trimming at V came to 6 bases and at J to 1 base, leaving 4 bases not matched to a gene. The CDR3 DNA is TGTGCCAGCAGGGGAGGACTAGCGGGCACAGATACGCAGTATTTT. It specifies CASRGGLAGTDTQYF.

The V and J genes are TRBV10-2 and TRBJ2-5; TRBD1 matches 8 bases. The CDR3 has 14 residues. CDR1 is WSHSY and CDR2 is SAAADI in the germline V gene. The junction had 5 bases not matched to a gene; V was cut back by 6 bases and J by 2 bases. The CDR3 reads CASRPDRGQETQYF. The CDR3 region has the DNA TGCGCCAGCAGACCCGACAGGGGTCAAGAGACCCAGTACTTC.